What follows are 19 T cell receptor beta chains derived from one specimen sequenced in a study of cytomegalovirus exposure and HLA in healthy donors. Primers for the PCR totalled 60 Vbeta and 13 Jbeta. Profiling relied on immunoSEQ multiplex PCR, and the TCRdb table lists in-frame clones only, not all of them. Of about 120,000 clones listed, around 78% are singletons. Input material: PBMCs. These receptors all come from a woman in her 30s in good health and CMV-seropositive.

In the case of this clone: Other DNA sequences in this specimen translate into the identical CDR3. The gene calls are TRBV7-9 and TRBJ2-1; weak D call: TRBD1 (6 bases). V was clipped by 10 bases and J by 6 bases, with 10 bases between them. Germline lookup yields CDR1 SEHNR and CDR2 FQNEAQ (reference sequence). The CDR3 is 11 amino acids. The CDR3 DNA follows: TGTGCCATTCAGGGGCGCAATGAGCAGTTCTTC. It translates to CAIQGRNEQFF.

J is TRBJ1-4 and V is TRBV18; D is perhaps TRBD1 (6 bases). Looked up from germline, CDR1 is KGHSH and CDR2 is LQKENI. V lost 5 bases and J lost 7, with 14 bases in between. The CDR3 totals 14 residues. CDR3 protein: CASSSTGSSEKLFF. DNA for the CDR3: TGTGCCAGCTCATCAACAGGGTCTAGTGAAAAACTGTTTTTT.

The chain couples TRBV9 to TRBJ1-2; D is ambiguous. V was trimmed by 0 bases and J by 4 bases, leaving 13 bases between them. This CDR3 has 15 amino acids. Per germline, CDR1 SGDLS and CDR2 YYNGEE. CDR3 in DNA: TGTGCCAGCAGCGTAGTATCCGAGGGTTTCTATGGCTACACCTTC. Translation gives CASSVVSEGFYGYTF. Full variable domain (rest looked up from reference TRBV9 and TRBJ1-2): DSGVTQTPKHLITATGQRVTLRCSPRSGDLSVYWYQQSLDQGLQFLIQYYNGEERAKGNILERFSAQQFPDLHSELNLSSLELGDSALYFCASSVVSEGFYGYTFGSGTRLTVV.

Here the CDR3 DNA reads TGTGCCAGCAGCCCCCGGACAGGACCAAACTATGGCTACACCTTC. Protein product: CASSPRTGPNYGYTF. V is TRBV2 and J is TRBJ1-2; 7 positions agree with TRBD1. Germline loops: CDR1 SNHLY, CDR2 FYNNEI. The CDR3 is 15 amino acids. V was pared by 6 bases and J by 2 bases, with 9 bases of the junction left unmatched.

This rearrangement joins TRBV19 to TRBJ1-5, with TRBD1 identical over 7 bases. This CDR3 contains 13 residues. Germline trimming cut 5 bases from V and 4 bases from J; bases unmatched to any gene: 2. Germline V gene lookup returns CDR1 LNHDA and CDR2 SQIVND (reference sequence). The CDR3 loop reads CASSRDRNQPQHF. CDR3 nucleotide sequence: TGTGCCAGTAGTCGGGACAGAAATCAGCCCCAGCATTTT.

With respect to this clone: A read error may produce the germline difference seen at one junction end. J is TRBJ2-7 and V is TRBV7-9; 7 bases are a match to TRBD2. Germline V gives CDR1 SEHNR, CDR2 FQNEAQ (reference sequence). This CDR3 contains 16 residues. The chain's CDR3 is CSSSLIGRGENGEQYF. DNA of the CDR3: TGTTCCAGCAGCCTTATCGGCCGGGGGGAAAATGGCGAGCAGTACTTC.

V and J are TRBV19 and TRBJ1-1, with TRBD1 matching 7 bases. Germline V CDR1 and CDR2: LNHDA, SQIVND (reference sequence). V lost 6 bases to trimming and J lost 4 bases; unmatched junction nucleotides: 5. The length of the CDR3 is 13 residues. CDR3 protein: CASSSNRGTEAFF. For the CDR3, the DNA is TGTGCCAGTAGCTCCAACAGGGGCACTGAAGCTTTCTTT.

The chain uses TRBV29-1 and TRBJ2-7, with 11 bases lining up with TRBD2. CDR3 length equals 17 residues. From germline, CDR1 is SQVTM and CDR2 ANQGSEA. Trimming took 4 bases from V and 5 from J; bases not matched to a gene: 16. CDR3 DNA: TGCAGCGTTGTACCCCTGGCTCTAGCGGGGGGCTTCGACGAGCAGTACTTC. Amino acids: CSVVPLALAGGFDEQYF.

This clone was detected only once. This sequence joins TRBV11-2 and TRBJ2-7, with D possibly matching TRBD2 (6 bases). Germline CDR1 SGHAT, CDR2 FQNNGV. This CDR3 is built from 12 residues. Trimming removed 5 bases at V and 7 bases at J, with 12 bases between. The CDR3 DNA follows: TGTGCCAGCAGCCTAGGACGGGGGGAGCAGTACTTC. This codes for CASSLGRGEQYF. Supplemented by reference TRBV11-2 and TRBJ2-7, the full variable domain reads EAGVAQSPRYKIIEKRQSVAFWCNPISGHATLYWYQQILGQGPKLLIQFQNNGVVDDSQLPKDRFSAERLKGVDSTLKIQPAKLEDSAVYLCASSLGRGEQYFGPGTRLTVT.

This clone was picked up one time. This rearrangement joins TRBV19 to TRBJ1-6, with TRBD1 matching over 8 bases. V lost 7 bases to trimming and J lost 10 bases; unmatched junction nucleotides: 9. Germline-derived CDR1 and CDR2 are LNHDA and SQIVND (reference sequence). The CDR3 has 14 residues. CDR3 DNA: TGTGCCAGTATAGACAGGGGAAAAGGATCACCCCTCCACTTT. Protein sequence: CASIDRGKGSPLHF. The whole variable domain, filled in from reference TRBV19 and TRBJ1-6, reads DGGITQSPKYLFRKEGQNVTLSCEQNLNHDAMYWYRQDPGQGLRLIYYSQIVNDFQKGDIAEGYSVSREKKESFPLTVTSAQKNPTAFYLCASIDRGKGSPLHFGNGTRLTVT.

CDR3 loop: CASSDRQGAGNTIYF. The CDR3 DNA reads TGTGCCAGCAGCGACCGACAGGGGGCTGGAAACACCATATATTTT. The chain couples TRBV9 to TRBJ1-3; 9 nucleotides line up with TRBD1. V dropped 3 bases and J dropped 2; count of bases not matched to a gene: 3. Germline V CDR1 and CDR2: SGDLS, YYNGEE. The CDR3 contains 15 residues.

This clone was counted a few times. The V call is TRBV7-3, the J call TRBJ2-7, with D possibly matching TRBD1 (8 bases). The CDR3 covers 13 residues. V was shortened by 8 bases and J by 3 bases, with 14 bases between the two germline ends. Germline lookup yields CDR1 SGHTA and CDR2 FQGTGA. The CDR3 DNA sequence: TGTGCCAGCGGGACTACAGGGGGCTACGAGCAGTACTTC. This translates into CASGTTGGYEQYF.

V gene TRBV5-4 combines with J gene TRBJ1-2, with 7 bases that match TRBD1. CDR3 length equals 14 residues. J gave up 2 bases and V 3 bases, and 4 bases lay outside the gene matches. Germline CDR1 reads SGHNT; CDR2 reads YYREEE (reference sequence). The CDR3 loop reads CASSSNRGNYGYTF. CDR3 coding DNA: TGTGCCAGCAGCTCTAACAGGGGAAACTATGGCTACACCTTC.

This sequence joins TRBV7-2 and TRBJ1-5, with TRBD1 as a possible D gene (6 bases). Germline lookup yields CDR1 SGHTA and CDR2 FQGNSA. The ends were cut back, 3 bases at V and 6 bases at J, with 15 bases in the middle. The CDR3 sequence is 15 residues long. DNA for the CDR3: TGTGCCAGCAGCTTGGTGGGGGGCGGGAGTCAGCCCCAGCATTTT. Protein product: CASSLVGGGSQPQHF.

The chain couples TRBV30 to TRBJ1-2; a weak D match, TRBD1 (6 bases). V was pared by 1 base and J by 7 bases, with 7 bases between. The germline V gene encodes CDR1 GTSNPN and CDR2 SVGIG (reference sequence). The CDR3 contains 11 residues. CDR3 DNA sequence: TGTGCCTGGAGTGACAGGGTTGGCTACACCTTC. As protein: CAWSDRVGYTF.

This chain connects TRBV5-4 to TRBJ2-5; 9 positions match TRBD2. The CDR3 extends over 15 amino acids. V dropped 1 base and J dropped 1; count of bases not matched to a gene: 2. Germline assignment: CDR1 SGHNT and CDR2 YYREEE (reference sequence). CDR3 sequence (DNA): TGTGCCAGCAGCTTGAGCGGGGGGCGCCAAGAGACCCAGTACTTC. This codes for CASSLSGGRQETQYF.

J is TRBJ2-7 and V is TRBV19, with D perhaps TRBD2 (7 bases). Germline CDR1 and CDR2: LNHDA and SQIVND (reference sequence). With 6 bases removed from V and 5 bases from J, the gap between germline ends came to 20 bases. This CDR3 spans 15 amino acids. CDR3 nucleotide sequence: TGTGCCAGTAGCACCCGACTGGGGGGGCGCCACGAGCAGTACTTC. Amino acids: CASSTRLGGRHEQYF. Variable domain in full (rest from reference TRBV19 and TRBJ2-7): DGGITQSPKYLFRKEGQNVTLSCEQNLNHDAMYWYRQDPGQGLRLIYYSQIVNDFQKGDIAEGYSVSREKKESFPLTVTSAQKNPTAFYLCASSTRLGGRHEQYFGPGTRLTVT.

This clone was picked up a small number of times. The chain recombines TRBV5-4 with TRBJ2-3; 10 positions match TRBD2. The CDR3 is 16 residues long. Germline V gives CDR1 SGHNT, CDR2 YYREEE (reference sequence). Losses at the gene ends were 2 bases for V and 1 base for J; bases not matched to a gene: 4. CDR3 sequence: CASSFWLAGGTDTQYF. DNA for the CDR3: TGTGCCAGCAGCTTTTGGCTAGCGGGGGGCACAGATACGCAGTATTTT. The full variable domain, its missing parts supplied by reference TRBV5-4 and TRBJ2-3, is ETGVTQSPTHLIKTRGQQVTLRCSSQSGHNTVSWYQQALGQGPQFIFQYYREEENGRGNFPPRFSGLQFPNYSSELNVNALELDDSALYLCASSFWLAGGTDTQYFGPGTRLTVL.

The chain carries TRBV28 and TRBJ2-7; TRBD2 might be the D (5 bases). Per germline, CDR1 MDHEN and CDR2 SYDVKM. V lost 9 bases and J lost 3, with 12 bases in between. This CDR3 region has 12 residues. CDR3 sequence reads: CARPHEGYEQYF. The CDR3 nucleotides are TGTGCCAGACCCCACGAGGGCTACGAGCAGTACTTC.